This TCR beta chain was documented in a study of T-cell reconstitution after alpha-beta-depleted transplantation in children. Overall study findings and caveats: Surviving recipient T cells and thymic progenitors produced the high day-60 TCRbeta diversity seen in some patients. At the one-year point after transplant, T-cell counts and TCRbeta diversity were found to come mostly from T cells that had been newly produced. In patients about two months after transplant, alpha-beta T cells reportedly arose from several hundred expanded graft clones.

Unique molecular identifiers were incorporated when the TCRbeta library was constructed. One entry per CDR3 protein results from TCRdb running MiXCR on the PCR reads. Of about 17,000 distinct CDR3 sequences listed, about an eighth are singletons. To note about this clonotype: Its specificity is unknown.

The CDR3 runs to 15 residues. From germline, CDR1 is KGHSY and CDR2 FQNENV. V was pared by 4 bases and J by 4 bases, with 16 bases between. This sequence joins TRBV16 and TRBJ1-1; D perhaps matches TRBD1 (5 bases). The sequences come from PBMCs, mostly from graft donor cells, collected 180 days after TCRalphabeta/CD19-depleted stem cell transplant. The source is a boy in the first two years of life who had a stem cell transplant for Wiskott-Aldrich syndrome, so the T cells may come from the graft donor. CDR3 region: CASSLQGALVTEAFF. The CDR3 DNA is TGTGCCAGCAGCCTTCAGGGAGCGCTGGTCACTGAAGCTTTCTTT.